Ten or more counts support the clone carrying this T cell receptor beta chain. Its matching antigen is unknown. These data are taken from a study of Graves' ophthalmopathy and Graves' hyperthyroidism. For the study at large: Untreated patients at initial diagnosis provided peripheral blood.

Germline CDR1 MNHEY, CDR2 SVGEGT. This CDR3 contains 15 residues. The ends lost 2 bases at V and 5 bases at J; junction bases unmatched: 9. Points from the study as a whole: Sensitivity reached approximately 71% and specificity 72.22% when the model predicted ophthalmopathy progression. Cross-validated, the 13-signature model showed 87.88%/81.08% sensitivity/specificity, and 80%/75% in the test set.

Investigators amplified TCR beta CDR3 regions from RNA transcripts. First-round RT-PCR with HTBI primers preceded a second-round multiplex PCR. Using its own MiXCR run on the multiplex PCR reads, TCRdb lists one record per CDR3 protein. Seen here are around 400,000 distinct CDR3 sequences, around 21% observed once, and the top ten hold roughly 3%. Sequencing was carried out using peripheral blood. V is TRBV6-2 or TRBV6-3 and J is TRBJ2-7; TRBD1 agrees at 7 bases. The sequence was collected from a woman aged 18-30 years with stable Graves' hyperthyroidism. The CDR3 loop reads CASSYGYRGSHEQYF. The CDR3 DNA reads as TGTGCCAGCAGTTACGGATACAGGGGTAGCCACGAGCAGTACTTC.